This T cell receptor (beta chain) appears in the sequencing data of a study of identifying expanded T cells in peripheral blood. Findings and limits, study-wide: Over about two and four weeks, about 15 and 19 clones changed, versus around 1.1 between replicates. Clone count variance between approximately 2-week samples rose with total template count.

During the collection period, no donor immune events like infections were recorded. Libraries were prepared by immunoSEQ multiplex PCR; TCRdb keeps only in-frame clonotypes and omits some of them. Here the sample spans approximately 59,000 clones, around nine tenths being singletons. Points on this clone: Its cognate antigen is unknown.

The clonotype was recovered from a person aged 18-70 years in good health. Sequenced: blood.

Here the CDR3 DNA reads TGCGCCAGCAGCAGTAGGGGGGGCATCACCGGGGAGCTGTTTTTT. Amino acids: CASSSRGGITGELFF. J is TRBJ2-2 and V is TRBV4-3, with D possibly TRBD2 on 7 matching bases. Deletions cut 5 bases from V and 4 bases from J, with 14 bases between. Germline-derived CDR1 and CDR2 are LGHNA and YSLEER. The CDR3 covers 15 residues.